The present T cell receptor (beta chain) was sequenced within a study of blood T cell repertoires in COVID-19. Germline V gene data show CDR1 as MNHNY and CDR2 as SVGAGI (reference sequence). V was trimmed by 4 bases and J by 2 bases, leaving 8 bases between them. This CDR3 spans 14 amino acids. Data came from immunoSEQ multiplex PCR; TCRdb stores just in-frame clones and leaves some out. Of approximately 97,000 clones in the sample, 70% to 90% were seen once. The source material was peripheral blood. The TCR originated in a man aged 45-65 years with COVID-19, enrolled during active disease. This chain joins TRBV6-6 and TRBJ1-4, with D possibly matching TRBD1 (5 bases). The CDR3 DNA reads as TGTGCCAGCAGTTTCCAGGGTACTAATGAAAAACTGTTTTTT. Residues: CASSFQGTNEKLFF.